This T cell receptor beta chain was identified during a study of blood T cells in healthy people across ages. PCR was performed a second time for 7 to 11 cycles using a sample-barcoded 5' primer and a J-beta primer mix. TCRdb reprocessed the 5' RACE reads with MiXCR, giving one entry per CDR3 protein. The sample holds about 940,000 distinct CDR3 sequences, roughly 52% seen once. Each donor gave roughly 9.1 milliliters of peripheral blood. The TCR originated in a man aged 30 to 45 in good health. Source material: blood.

CDR3 nucleotides: TGTGCCATCGGGGGACAGCATGACAATGAGCAGTTCTTC. Its protein is CAIGGQHDNEQFF. The V call is TRBV10-3, the J call TRBJ2-1, with TRBD1 matching 7 bases. J lost 5 bases, V lost 8 bases, and 6 bases had no gene match. Germline loops: CDR1 ENHRY, CDR2 SYGVKD. This CDR3 has 13 residues.